A single sample gave rise to the 26 T cell receptor beta chains below, sequenced in a study of T cell repertoires in cytomegalovirus infection. TCRdb ran MiXCR on the reads and lists one entry per CDR3 protein. The sample carries about 320,000 distinct CDR3 sequences, 9% to 9.5% recorded once. Sequencing was carried out using PBMCs. The receptors stem from a human donor in good health (CMV status not recorded). Some clones in this sample may be carry-over from other donors' samples.

This clonotype was seen many times. The rearrangement links TRBV10-3 to TRBJ2-7; 7 bases are a match to TRBD1. After removal of 8 bases from V and 2 bases from J, the junction contained 9 bases not matched to a gene. Germline values: CDR1 ENHRY, CDR2 SYGVKD. This CDR3 has 14 residues. CDR3 sequence reads: CAIFDREGTYEQYF. CDR3 in DNA: TGTGCCATCTTCGACAGGGAAGGAACCTACGAGCAGTACTTC.

This clonotype showed up many times. This rearrangement joins TRBV7-2 to TRBJ2-7; D perhaps matches TRBD2 (5 bases). The V gene lost 4 bases and the J gene lost 2 bases, with 12 bases spanning the gap. The CDR3 has 14 amino acids. Germline CDR1 reads SGHTA; CDR2 reads FQGNSA. CDR3 nucleotide sequence: TGTGCCAGCAGCTCATCGGACTTTGCCTACGAGCAGTACTTC. Translated, it gives CASSSSDFAYEQYF.

This clonotype appeared many times. This rearrangement joins TRBV7-2 to TRBJ2-7; TRBD1 aligns across 10 bases. The CDR3 extends over 15 amino acids. The germline V gene has CDR1 SGHTA and CDR2 FQGNSA. V lost 5 bases, J lost 2 bases, and 6 bases stayed unmatched. The CDR3 loop reads CASSRPGQGTYEQYF. Here the CDR3 DNA reads TGTGCCAGCAGCCGGCCGGGACAGGGGACCTACGAGCAGTACTTC.

This clonotype has at least ten counts. The chain combines TRBV6-2 or TRBV6-3 with TRBJ2-1, with D possibly being TRBD2 (6 bases). CDR1 and CDR2 (germline): MNHEY, SVGEGT. CDR3 length equals 14 residues. Trimming took 4 bases from V and 1 from J, leaving 8 bases between them. In DNA form, the CDR3 reads TGTGCCAGCAGTTTAGCGGAGTCCTACAATGAGCAGTTCTTC. Its protein is CASSLAESYNEQFF.

This clonotype has just a few counts. At one end, the junction sequence differs from germline, possibly due to a read error. The V and J genes are TRBV14 and TRBJ2-3; TRBD1 might be the D (5 bases). Germline V gene lookup returns CDR1 SGHDN and CDR2 FVKESK. The CDR3 extends over 12 amino acids. CDR3 residues: CASSPNRLSVDF. The DNA of the CDR3 is TGTGCCAGCAGCCCGAACAGGTTGAGTGTCGATTTT.

This clonotype was counted a few times. The germline gene is not matched at one end of the junction; a read error may be the cause. The chain joins TRBV11-2 to TRBJ2-3, with D possibly TRBD2 on 5 matching bases. The CDR3 spans 13 residues. CDR1 is SGHAT and CDR2 is FQNNGV in the germline V gene. In DNA, the CDR3 is TGTGCCAGCAGCGTAGAAGCGGTAGATACGCAGTATTTT. This translates into CASSVEAVDTQYF.

This clonotype appeared a few times. The V call is TRBV10-3, the J call TRBJ2-3; D may be TRBD2 (6 bases). Trimming pared 6 bases from V and 2 bases from J, leaving 12 bases between. This CDR3 contains 14 residues. Germline V gene data show CDR1 as ENHRY and CDR2 as SYGVKD. The DNA of the CDR3 is TGTGCCATCAGGGCTAGCGCTTACACAGATACGCAGTATTTT. Translation: CAIRASAYTDTQYF.

There are a few counts of this clonotype. The rearrangement links TRBV7-2 to TRBJ1-2; the D gene is possibly TRBD1 (5 bases). The ends were cut back, 2 bases at V and 3 bases at J, with 7 bases in the middle. This CDR3 is built from 13 residues. CDR1 and CDR2 from the germline V gene are SGHTA and FQGNSA. In nucleotides, the CDR3 is TGTGCCAGCAGCTTATGGGACGACTATGGCTACACCTTC. The encoded protein is CASSLWDDYGYTF. The full variable domain, with the rest looked up from reference TRBV7-2 and TRBJ1-2, is GAGVSQSPSNKVTEKGKDVELRCDPISGHTALYWYRQSLGQGLEFLIYFQGNSAPDKSGLPSDRFSAERTGGSVSTLTIQRTQQEDSAVYLCASSLWDDYGYTFGSGTRLTVV.

A remark on this clonotype: A much bigger clone sits one base away, suggesting this may be a read error. The chain is built from TRBV7-2 and TRBJ2-3, with 10 bases that match TRBD2. Germline loops: CDR1 SGHTA, CDR2 FQGNSA. The CDR3 sequence is 16 residues long. This CDR3 reads CASSRRTSGYTDMQYF. The CDR3 bases are TGTGCCAGCAGCCGTCGGACTAGCGGTTACACAGATATGCAGTATTTT.

This clonotype has only a few counts. The chain recombines TRBV25-1 with TRBJ2-1, with 9 positions matching TRBD2. The CDR3 runs to 14 residues. The V gene end was trimmed by 5 bases and the J gene end by 5 bases; junction bases not matched to a gene: 4. CDR1 is MGHDK and CDR2 is SYGVNS in the germline V gene. CDR3: CASSRAGGHNEQFF. The CDR3 coding sequence is TGTGCCAGCAGTAGAGCGGGAGGTCACAATGAGCAGTTCTTC.

This clonotype was seen repeatedly, ten times or more. The chain is built from TRBV7-2 and TRBJ2-3, with unresolved D. The germline V and J ends were trimmed by 1 base and 2 bases, with 7 bases remaining between them. Germline values: CDR1 SGHTA, CDR2 FQGNSA. There are 14 residues in the CDR3. The DNA of the CDR3 is TGTGCCAGCAGCTTAGGCCAACCCACAGATACGCAGTATTTT. Residues: CASSLGQPTDTQYF.

The chain has TRBV4-2 and TRBJ2-7; 13 positions match TRBD2. This CDR3 comprises 15 residues. Germline CDR1 LGHNA, CDR2 YNFKEQ. J lost 11 bases, V lost 0 bases, and 7 bases had no gene match. CDR3 DNA: TGTGCCAGCAGCCAAGATAGGACTAGCGGGAGTAATGAGTACTTC. This encodes CASSQDRTSGSNEYF.

This clonotype was seen more than once but under ten times. V gene TRBV28 combines with J gene TRBJ1-5, with TRBD1 identical over 7 bases. Germline V gene sequence: CDR1 MDHEN, CDR2 SYDVKM. This CDR3 is built from 15 residues. The V and J ends lost 6 bases and 5 bases, in that order; junction bases with no gene match: 10. The CDR3 DNA reads as TGTGCCAGCAGACCAAGACAGGGTATCCATCAGCCCCAGCATTTT. This gives the protein CASRPRQGIHQPQHF. Based on the CDR3 plus reference TRBV28 and TRBJ1-5, the full variable domain is DVKVTQSSRYLVKRTGEKVFLECVQDMDHENMFWYRQDPGLGLRLIYFSYDVKMKEKGDIPEGYSVSREKKERFSLILESASTNQTSMYLCASRPRQGIHQPQHFGDGTRLSIL.

This clonotype was seen repeatedly, ten times or more. The rearrangement joins TRBV12-3 or TRBV12-4 to TRBJ2-1, with 9 bases lining up with TRBD2. Trimming took 6 bases from V and 8 from J; bases not matched to a gene: 8. The CDR3 extends over 14 amino acids. CDR3 sequence reads: CASSQAREGDEQFF. CDR3 DNA: TGTGCCAGCAGCCAGGCGCGGGAGGGCGATGAGCAGTTCTTC.

The sample holds many counts of this clonotype. The J gene is TRBJ1-6, the V gene TRBV7-2; D unclear. CDR3 length: 15 amino acids. Per germline, CDR1 SGHTA and CDR2 FQGNSA. The germline V and J ends were trimmed by 1 base and 9 bases, with 13 bases remaining between them. CDR3 sequence (DNA): TGTGCCAGCAGCTTAGACGGGCACAGCAGTTCACCCCTCCACTTT. Its translation: CASSLDGHSSSPLHF.

The gene calls are TRBV7-9 and TRBJ2-7, with 8 bases matching TRBD1. V shed 5 bases and J 2 bases; nucleotides not matched to a gene: 5. CDR1 is SEHNR and CDR2 is FQNEAQ in the germline V gene (reference sequence). CDR3 length: 14 amino acids. The CDR3 sequence: CASSAGQATYEQYF. DNA of the CDR3: TGTGCCAGCAGCGCGGGACAGGCTACCTACGAGCAGTACTTC.

This clonotype appeared a single time. The CDR3 DNA follows: TGCAGTGCCATGACAGGACCCGGAAACACCATATATTTT. Protein: CSAMTGPGNTIYF. V and J are TRBV20-1 and TRBJ1-3; a weak D match, TRBD1 (6 bases). The V and J ends lost 6 bases and 4 bases respectively, with 13 bases between them. The CDR3 consists of 13 residues. CDR1 is DFQATT and CDR2 is SNEGSKA in the germline V gene (reference sequence).

A few counts support this clonotype. The chain uses TRBV6-2 or TRBV6-3 and TRBJ2-3, with D perhaps TRBD2 (7 bases). The CDR3 extends over 19 amino acids. Trimming shortened V by 0 bases and J by 3 bases, and 22 bases separated the two germline ends. Germline V gives CDR1 MNHEY, CDR2 SVGEGT. CDR3 in DNA: TGTGCCAGCAGTTACTCGACGGGGGCCCGGGACTACCCTACAGATACGCAGTATTTT. Translation gives CASSYSTGARDYPTDTQYF.

A few counts support this clonotype. V is TRBV6-2 or TRBV6-3 and J is TRBJ2-7; TRBD1 matches at 9 bases. The germline V gene encodes CDR1 MNHEY and CDR2 SVGEGT. The length of the CDR3 is 15 residues. With V trimmed by 2 bases and J by 3 bases, 5 bases remained unmatched. CDR3 bases: TGTGCCAGCAGTTACGTGGGGACAGGGTTCTACGAGCAGTACTTC. Translated, it gives CASSYVGTGFYEQYF.

The genes are TRBV20-1 and TRBJ2-1, with D possibly TRBD2 on 5 matching bases. The CDR3 spans 11 residues. Trimming removed 5 bases from V and 8 bases from J, with 10 bases in between. Germline V gives CDR1 DFQATT, CDR2 SNEGSKA (reference sequence). CDR3 DNA sequence: TGCAGTGCTCCGCGGGTGGATGAGCAGTTCTTC. Translating gives CSAPRVDEQFF.

This clonotype was seen ten or more times. The chain couples TRBV12-3 or TRBV12-4 to TRBJ1-3, with unresolved D. V was clipped by 5 bases and J by 0 bases, with 14 bases between them. The CDR3 is 16 amino acids. The CDR3 region is CASSPLTSHSGNTIYF. CDR3 nucleotide sequence: TGTGCCAGCAGTCCCCTGACAAGTCACTCTGGAAACACCATATATTTT.

V gene TRBV7-2 combines with J gene TRBJ1-6; TRBD1 is a possible D gene (6 bases). The CDR3 has 15 residues. The V end lost 4 bases, the J end lost 13 bases, and 20 bases lay between the germline ends. The V gene's germline CDR1 is SGHTA and CDR2 FQGNSA. The CDR3 DNA sequence: TGTGCCAGCAGCTCCCGGACAGCCGAAAATCTCCCCCTCCACTTT. It specifies CASSSRTAENLPLHF.

This clonotype showed up just a few times. The chain couples TRBV7-2 to TRBJ1-4; no clear D. CDR1 is SGHTA, CDR2 FQGNSA, per germline. The germline V and J ends were trimmed by 3 bases and 6 bases, with 11 bases remaining between them. CDR3 length: 14 residues. The CDR3 DNA sequence: TGTGCCAGCAGCTTTCGGGTTCAGGATGAAAAACTGTTTTTT. Protein sequence: CASSFRVQDEKLFF.

This clonotype was seen only a few times. The rearrangement links TRBV6-1 to TRBJ2-3; D unresolved. V was pared by 0 bases and J by 0 bases, with 13 bases between. The germline V gene has CDR1 MNHNS and CDR2 SASEGT. The CDR3 consists of 17 residues. CDR3 amino acids: CASSEAAGPTSTDTQYF. DNA of the CDR3: TGTGCCAGCAGTGAAGCGGCTGGGCCGACAAGCACAGATACGCAGTATTTT.

This clonotype was counted ten times or more. The rearrangement joins TRBV6-1 to TRBJ2-4; D possibly matches TRBD1 or TRBD2 (5 bases each). The V gene lost 5 bases and the J gene lost 0 bases, with 17 bases spanning the gap. The CDR3 totals 17 residues. In germline, CDR1 is MNHNS, CDR2 SASEGT. CDR3 protein: CASSLRTVGVAKNIQYF. Written as DNA, the CDR3 is TGTGCCAGCAGTTTACGGACGGTGGGGGTAGCCAAAAACATTCAGTACTTC.

The rearrangement uses TRBV6-8 and TRBJ2-2; weak D call: TRBD2 (6 bases). Germline assignment: CDR1 MNHGY and CDR2 SAAAGT. V was pared by 5 bases and J by 3 bases, with 10 bases between. The length of the CDR3 is 14 residues. This CDR3 is CASSRPGDTGELFF. For the CDR3, the DNA is TGTGCCAGCAGTAGGCCGGGGGACACCGGGGAGCTGTTTTTT.